This is a list of T cell receptor beta chains from one sample in a study of T-cell memory formation after mild COVID-19. A single record per CDR3 protein comes from TCRdb applying MiXCR to the 5' RACE reads. This repertoire shows approximately 570,000 distinct CDR3 sequences, roughly 18% found once; its top ten account for about 12%. The source material was PBMCs or a T cell subset sorted from them (not recorded which). The receptors derive from an adult woman who had mild COVID-19 (a few samples of this study predate the infection). Cell type and time point are not known. Each CDR3 is given with its conserved first and last residue. Each record gives: J gene, V gene, clone size, D gene, CDR3 protein, CDR3 DNA. The D gene is left open where the match is weak. Not every row has a clone size; where given, it reads once, few, many or a size class.

>TRBJ1-4|TRBV7-2|few|NA
CASSLFPEEKLFF
TGTGCCAGCAGCTTATTTCCGGAAGAAAAACTGTTTTTT
>TRBJ1-2|TRBV3-1|NA|TRBD1
CASSQVPRGLGNGYTF
TGTGCCAGCAGCCAAGTCCCCAGGGGGCTCGGTAATGGCTACACCTTC
>TRBJ1-1|TRBV7-9|NA|TRBD1
CASSFDRDRGTEAFF
TGTGCCAGCAGCTTCGACCGGGACAGGGGAACTGAAGCTTTCTTT
>TRBJ2-2|TRBV9|few|NA
CASSVENLGELFF
TGTGCCAGCAGCGTAGAGAATCTAGGGGAGCTGTTTTTT
>TRBJ2-1|TRBV20-1|NA|TRBD2
CSAMGLAPNEQFF
TGCAGTGCGATGGGACTAGCTCCCAATGAGCAGTTCTTC
>TRBJ2-1|TRBV7-2|many|NA
CASSFFAVVGGYNEQFF
TGTGCCAGCAGCTTTTTTGCTGTAGTGGGGGGATACAATGAGCAGTTCTTC
>TRBJ2-3|TRBV12-3/TRBV12-4|few|TRBD1
CASSADREADTQYF
TGTGCCAGCAGTGCGGACAGGGAGGCAGATACGCAGTATTTT
>TRBJ1-5|TRBV12-3/TRBV12-4|NA|NA
CASSLAGQINQPQHF
TGTGCCAGCAGTTTAGCAGGACAGATCAATCAGCCCCAGCATTTT
>TRBJ2-7|TRBV6-1|NA|TRBD1
CASSDTGDEQYF
TGTGCCAGCAGTGACACAGGGGACGAGCAGTACTTC
>TRBJ2-7|TRBV4-1|many|NA
CASSQGQGTYEQYF
TGTGCCAGCAGCCAAGGTCAGGGAACCTACGAGCAGTACTTC
>TRBJ1-1|TRBV7-8|few|NA
CASSLVFLPEAFF
TGTGCCAGCAGCTTAGTCTTCCTACCTGAAGCTTTCTTT
>TRBJ2-3|TRBV12-3/TRBV12-4|NA|TRBD2
CASSKASGRDTDTQYF
TGTGCCAGCAGTAAAGCTAGCGGGAGGGACACAGATACGCAGTATTTT
>TRBJ2-7|TRBV4-1|NA|TRBD2
CASSLYSGTSYEQYF
TGCGCCAGCAGCCTTTACAGCGGGACTTCCTACGAGCAGTACTTC
>TRBJ2-2|TRBV4-3|NA|NA
CASSQTVGGEVPRELFF
TGCGCCAGCAGCCAGACGGTAGGCGGAGAAGTTCCCCGGGAGCTGTTTTTT
>TRBJ2-5|TRBV5-1|few|TRBD2
CASSREGRSQETQYF
TGCGCCAGCAGCCGGGAGGGGCGGAGCCAAGAGACCCAGTACTTC
>TRBJ1-3|TRBV5-5|NA|NA
CASSSLDTIYF
TGTGCCAGCAGCAGCTTGGACACCATATATTTT
>TRBJ1-6|TRBV20-1|few|TRBD1
CSASIWAQGDSSPLHF
TGCAGTGCCTCCATTTGGGCACAGGGGGATAGTTCACCCCTCCACTTT
>TRBJ1-1|TRBV19|few|NA
CASSIDGELNTEAFF
TGTGCCAGTAGTATTGATGGGGAGCTGAACACTGAAGCTTTCTTT
>TRBJ2-1|TRBV5-5|many|TRBD2
CASSSPGLAGGPHNEQFF
TGTGCCAGCAGCTCCCCGGGACTAGCGGGGGGGCCTCATAATGAGCAGTTCTTC
>TRBJ2-1|TRBV7-9|few|TRBD2
CASSSRSGGSYNEQFF
TGTGCCAGCAGCTCCCGTAGCGGGGGCTCCTACAATGAGCAGTTCTTC
>TRBJ1-2|TRBV20-1|NA|NA
CSARDKTGFTYGYTF
TGCAGTGCTAGAGACAAAACAGGGTTCACCTATGGCTACACCTTC
>TRBJ2-7|TRBV12-3/TRBV12-4|NA|NA
CASSSQASYEQYF
TGTGCCAGCAGTTCCCAGGCGTCCTACGAGCAGTACTTC
>TRBJ2-7|TRBV27|few|TRBD2
CASSPTAGGPGEQYF
TGTGCCAGCAGTCCAACAGCGGGGGGCCCGGGGGAGCAGTACTTC
>TRBJ1-4|TRBV3-1|NA|NA
CASSPGTANEKLFF
TGTGCCAGCAGCCCAGGGACCGCGAATGAAAAACTGTTTTTT
>TRBJ1-5|TRBV29-1|NA|NA
CSEVPVCGNQPQHF
TGCAGCGAAGTCCCCGTTTGTGGCAATCAGCCCCAGCATTTT
>TRBJ2-6|TRBV7-3|few|NA
CASSRPTGYFSSGANVLTF
TGTGCCAGCAGCCGCCCGACAGGATACTTTAGCTCTGGGGCCAACGTCCTGACTTTC
>TRBJ2-7|TRBV28|NA|NA
CASSLGGAQGQKYF
TGTGCCAGCAGTTTAGGGGGTGCCCAGGGCCAGAAGTACTTC
>TRBJ2-1|TRBV7-9|NA|TRBD1
CASSSLKGQDNEQFF
TGTGCCAGCAGCTCACTAAAAGGACAGGACAATGAGCAGTTCTTC
>TRBJ2-7|TRBV7-2|few|NA
CASSSLRNEQYF
TGTGCCAGCAGCTCCCTGCGAAACGAGCAGTACTTC
>TRBJ1-5|TRBV20-1|NA|NA
CSATPNNQPQHF
TGCAGTGCTACCCCGAACAATCAGCCCCAGCATTTT
>TRBJ2-7|TRBV7-9|NA|NA
CASSLVMGWAAYYEQYF
TGTGCCAGCAGCTTAGTTATGGGTTGGGCAGCATACTACGAGCAGTACTTC
>TRBJ1-1|TRBV5-1|few|NA
CASSQVPGPGVTEAFF
TGCGCCAGCAGCCAAGTTCCGGGCCCCGGGGTCACTGAAGCTTTCTTT
>TRBJ2-1|TRBV7-9|few|TRBD2
CASSVPPGLAWRNEQFF
TGTGCCAGCAGCGTACCACCGGGACTAGCCTGGAGGAATGAGCAGTTCTTC
>TRBJ1-2|TRBV6-2/TRBV6-3|NA|TRBD1
CASSYGGTGRGYTF
TGTGCCAGCAGTTACGGCGGGACAGGGAGAGGCTACACCTTC
>TRBJ2-3|TRBV2|many|TRBD2
CASTLAGGPSTDTQYF
TGTGCCAGCACACTAGCGGGAGGGCCTAGCACAGATACGCAGTATTTT
>TRBJ2-1|TRBV7-2|NA|NA
CASSPMSGILDEQFF
TGTGCCAGCAGCCCGATGTCAGGGATTCTCGATGAGCAGTTCTTC
>TRBJ2-4|TRBV3-1|many|NA
CASSPKGLGGNIQYF
TGTGCCAGCAGCCCAAAGGGGCTCGGCGGAAACATTCAGTACTTC
>TRBJ2-7|TRBV10-3|few|NA
CAISPGTAHSYEQYF
TGTGCCATCAGTCCCGGGACGGCGCACTCCTACGAGCAGTACTTC
>TRBJ2-5|TRBV4-1|few|NA
CASSPRDTKETQYF
TGCGCCAGCAGCCCCCGGGACACCAAAGAGACCCAGTACTTC
>TRBJ2-7|TRBV11-2|NA|TRBD2
CASSLQLAGYEQYF
TGTGCCAGCAGCTTGCAACTAGCGGGGTACGAGCAGTACTTC
>TRBJ1-2|TRBV12-3/TRBV12-4|NA|NA
CASSPNTGKGGYTF
TGTGCCAGCAGCCCTAATACAGGGAAAGGTGGCTACACCTTC
>TRBJ1-1|TRBV21-1|NA|NA
CASSKKKDRGALGGEAFF
TGTGCCAGCAGCAAAAAAAAGGACAGGGGCGCCTTGGGTGGTGAAGCTTTCTTT
>TRBJ1-3|TRBV20-1|NA|NA
CSARKPDSGNTIYF
TGCAGTGCTAGAAAGCCGGACTCTGGAAACACCATATATTTT
>TRBJ2-3|TRBV29-1|NA|TRBD2
CSVTGGLAGSTDTQYF
TGCAGCGTCACGGGGGGACTAGCGGGAAGCACAGATACGCAGTATTTT
>TRBJ1-1|TRBV6-4|NA|NA
CASSEVANTEAFF
TGTGCCAGCAGTGAAGTAGCGAACACTGAAGCTTTCTTT
>TRBJ2-7|TRBV11-2|few|TRBD2
CASSTGLAGTYEQYF
TGTGCCAGCAGCACGGGACTAGCGGGGACCTACGAGCAGTACTTC
>TRBJ1-3|TRBV5-6|NA|NA
CASSAWGVSGNTIYF
TGTGCCAGCAGCGCCTGGGGGGTCTCTGGAAACACCATATATTTT
>TRBJ2-7|TRBV9|NA|TRBD2
CASSVVVSGGFDEQYF
TGTGCCAGCAGCGTAGTGGTTAGCGGGGGGTTCGACGAGCAGTACTTC
>TRBJ2-1|TRBV25-1|few|NA
CASSEWGAPNEQFF
TGTGCCAGCAGTGAATGGGGGGCCCCCAATGAGCAGTTCTTC